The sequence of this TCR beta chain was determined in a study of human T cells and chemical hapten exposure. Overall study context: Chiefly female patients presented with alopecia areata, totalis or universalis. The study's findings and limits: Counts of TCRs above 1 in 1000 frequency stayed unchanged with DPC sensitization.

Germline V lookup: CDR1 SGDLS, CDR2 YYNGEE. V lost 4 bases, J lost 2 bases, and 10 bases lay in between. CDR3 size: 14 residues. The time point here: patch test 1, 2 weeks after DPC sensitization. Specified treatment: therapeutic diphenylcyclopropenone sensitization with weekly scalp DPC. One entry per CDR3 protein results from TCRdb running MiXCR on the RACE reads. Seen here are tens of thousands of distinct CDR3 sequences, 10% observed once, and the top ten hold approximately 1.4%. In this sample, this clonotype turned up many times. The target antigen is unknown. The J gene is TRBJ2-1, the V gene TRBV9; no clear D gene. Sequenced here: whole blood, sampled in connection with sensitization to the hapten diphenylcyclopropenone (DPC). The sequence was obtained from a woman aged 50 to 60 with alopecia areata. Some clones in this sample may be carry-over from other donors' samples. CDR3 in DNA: TGTGCCAGCAGCCCCGATGGGGCCTACAATGAGCAGTTCTTC. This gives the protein CASSPDGAYNEQFF.